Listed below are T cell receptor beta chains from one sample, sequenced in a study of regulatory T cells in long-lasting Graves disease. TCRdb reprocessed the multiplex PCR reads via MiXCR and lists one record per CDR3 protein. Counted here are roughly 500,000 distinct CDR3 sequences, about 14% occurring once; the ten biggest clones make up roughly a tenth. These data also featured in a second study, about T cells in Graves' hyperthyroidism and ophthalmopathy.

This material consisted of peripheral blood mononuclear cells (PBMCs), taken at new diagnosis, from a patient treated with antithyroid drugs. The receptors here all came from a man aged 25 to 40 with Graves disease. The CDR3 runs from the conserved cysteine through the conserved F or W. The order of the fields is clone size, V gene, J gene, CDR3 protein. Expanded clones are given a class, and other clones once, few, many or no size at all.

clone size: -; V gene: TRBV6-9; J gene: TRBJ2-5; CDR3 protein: CASSYSPAGGLETQYF
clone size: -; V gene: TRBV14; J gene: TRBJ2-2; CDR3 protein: CASSQRRGSGELFF
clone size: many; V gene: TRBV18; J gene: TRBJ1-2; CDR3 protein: CASSPGTRYGYTF
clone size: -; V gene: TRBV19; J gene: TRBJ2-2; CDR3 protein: CASKGKGGVGELFF
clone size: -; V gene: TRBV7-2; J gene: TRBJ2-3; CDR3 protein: CASSLGVVGGQYF
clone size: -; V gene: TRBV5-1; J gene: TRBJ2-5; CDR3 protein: CASSLELAGGGETQYF
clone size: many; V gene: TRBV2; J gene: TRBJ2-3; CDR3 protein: CASRDGDGDTQYF
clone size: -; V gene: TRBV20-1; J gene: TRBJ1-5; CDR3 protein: CSARGDPASYSNQPQHF
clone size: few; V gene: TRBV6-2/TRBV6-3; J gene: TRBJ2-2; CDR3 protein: CASSYGETGELFF
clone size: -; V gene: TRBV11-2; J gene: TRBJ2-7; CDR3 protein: CASSLGVQSRGPYEQYF
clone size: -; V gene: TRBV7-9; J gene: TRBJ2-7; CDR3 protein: CASSFPSKQSPSGQNYEQYF
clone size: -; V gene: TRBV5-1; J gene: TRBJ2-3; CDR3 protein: CASSLGGSSHRTDTQYF
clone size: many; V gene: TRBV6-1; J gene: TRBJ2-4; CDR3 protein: CASSVGQGGGIQYF
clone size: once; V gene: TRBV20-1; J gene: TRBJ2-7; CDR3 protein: CSAGKDSYEQYF
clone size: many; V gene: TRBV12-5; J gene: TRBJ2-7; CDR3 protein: CASGLISRQYF
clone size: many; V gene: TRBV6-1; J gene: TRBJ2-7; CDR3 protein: CAGKPGSQVAEQYF
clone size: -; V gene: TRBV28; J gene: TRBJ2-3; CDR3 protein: CASSSGTSGADTQYF
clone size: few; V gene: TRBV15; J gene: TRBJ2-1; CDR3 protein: CATSREDRANEQFF
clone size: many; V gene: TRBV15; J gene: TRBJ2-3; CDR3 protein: CATSRDTAGDRTDTQYF
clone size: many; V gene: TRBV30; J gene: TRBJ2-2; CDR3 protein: CAWTLPGLAGGVTGELFF
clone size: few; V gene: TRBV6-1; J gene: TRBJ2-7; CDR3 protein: CASSDPGTGADEQYF
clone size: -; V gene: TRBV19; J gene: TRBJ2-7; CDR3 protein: CASSIVGTVSYEQYF
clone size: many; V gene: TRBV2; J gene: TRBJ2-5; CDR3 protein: CASSSAPSGRGRETQYF
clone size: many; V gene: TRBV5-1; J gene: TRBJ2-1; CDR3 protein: CASSSGSGAYNEQFF
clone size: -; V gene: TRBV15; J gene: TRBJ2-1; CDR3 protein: CATRRSSSYNEQFF
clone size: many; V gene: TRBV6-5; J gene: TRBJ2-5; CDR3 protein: CASSYPPWGEPGETQYF